Below are 5 T cell receptor beta chains sequenced from a single sample in a study of early T cells in non-severe SARS-CoV-2 infection. TCRdb analysed the 5' RACE reads with MiXCR anew, one entry per CDR3 protein. Among 83,000 or so distinct CDR3 sequences listed, roughly a tenth were seen once. This material consisted of whole blood, taken at baseline. The source is an adult who was a healthcare worker with PCR-confirmed SARS-CoV-2 infection or an uninfected control (not recorded which).

This clonotype was counted only a few times. The CDR3 loop is CASSEALLAYSNQPQHF. CDR3 in DNA: TGTGCCAGCAGTGAAGCGCTGTTAGCTTATAGCAATCAGCCCCAGCATTTT. V usage is TRBV6-1 and J usage is TRBJ1-5, with D uncertain. The CDR3 consists of 17 residues. Germline V gene data show CDR1 as MNHNS and CDR2 as SASEGT. Trimming shortened V by 0 bases and J by 0 bases, and 12 bases separated the two germline ends.

This clonotype has just a few counts. This chain links TRBV3-1 with TRBJ2-7; weak D call: TRBD1 (6 bases). V lost 1 base, J lost 1 base, and 11 bases lay in between. Germline assignment: CDR1 LGHDT and CDR2 YNNKEL (reference sequence). The CDR3 has 15 residues. The CDR3 DNA reads TGTGCCAGCAGCCAAGCACAGGGATCTTCCTACGAGCAGTACTTC. Translating gives CASSQAQGSSYEQYF.

This clonotype was detected many times. This sequence joins TRBV3-1 and TRBJ2-5; TRBD1 matches at 7 bases. The ends lost 1 base at V and 0 bases at J; junction bases unmatched: 2. This CDR3 spans 15 amino acids. In germline, CDR1 is LGHDT, CDR2 YNNKEL (reference sequence). CDR3 nucleotide sequence: TGTGCCAGCAGCCAAGGTCAGGGGGACCAAGAGACCCAGTACTTC. Translation gives CASSQGQGDQETQYF.

V and J are TRBV28 and TRBJ2-4, with TRBD2 matching 8 bases. CDR1 and CDR2 from the germline V gene are MDHEN and SYDVKM. This CDR3 is built from 15 residues. V gave up 6 bases and J gave up 0 bases; unmatched junction bases: 4. The CDR3 DNA reads TGTGCCAGCAGAACTAGCGGACTAGCCAAAAACATTCAGTACTTC. Translated, it gives CASRTSGLAKNIQYF.

This clonotype showed up just a few times. The rearrangement uses TRBV12-3 or TRBV12-4 and TRBJ1-5, with D unclear. This CDR3 comprises 13 residues. V gave up 6 bases and J gave up 4 bases, with 10 bases separating them. CDR3 residues: CASSYQTNQPQHF. As DNA, the CDR3 is TGTGCCAGCAGCTACCAGACGAATCAGCCCCAGCATTTT.